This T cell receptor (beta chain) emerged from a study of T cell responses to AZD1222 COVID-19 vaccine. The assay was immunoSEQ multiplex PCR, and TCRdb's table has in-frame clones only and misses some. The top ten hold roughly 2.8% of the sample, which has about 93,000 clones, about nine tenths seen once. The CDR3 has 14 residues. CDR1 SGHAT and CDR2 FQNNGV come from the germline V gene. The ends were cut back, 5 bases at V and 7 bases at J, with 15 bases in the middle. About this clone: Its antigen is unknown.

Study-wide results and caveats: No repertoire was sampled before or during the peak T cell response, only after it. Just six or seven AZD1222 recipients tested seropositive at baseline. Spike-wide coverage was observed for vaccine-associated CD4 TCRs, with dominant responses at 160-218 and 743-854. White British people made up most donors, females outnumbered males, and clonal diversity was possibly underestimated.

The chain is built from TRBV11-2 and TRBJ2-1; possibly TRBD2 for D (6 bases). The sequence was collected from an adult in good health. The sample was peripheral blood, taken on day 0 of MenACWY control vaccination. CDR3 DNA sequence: TGTGCCAGCAGCCCCACCACTAGCAAGAATGAGCAGTTCTTC. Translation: CASSPTTSKNEQFF.